This TCR beta chain came from a study of blood T cell repertoires in COVID-19. Study background: Material from acute and convalescent COVID-19 was sourced from the United States, Italy and Spain. The analysed material was cDNA or gDNA that came from T cells, B-cell-depleted T cells, or PBMCs.

How the authors handled the data: Using reference gene primer amplification, nucleated cell counts were estimated. Using immunoSEQ multiplex PCR, the repertoire was profiled, and TCRdb retains in-frame clones only, with some absent. From that table come the V and J calls and clone size; the DNA was used to work out D and trimming. Of over 150,000 clones listed, more than 85% are singletons. This clone came up once. Sequenced: peripheral blood. The TCR comes from a man aged 45-60 years with acute or convalescent COVID-19.

CDR3 bases: TGTGCCAGCAGCTTCAAAGGCAGGGATAACTATGGCTACACCTTC. This gives the protein CASSFKGRDNYGYTF. The chain employs TRBV7-2 and TRBJ1-2; a weak D match, TRBD1 (5 bases). Deletions cut 3 bases from V and 1 base from J, with 12 bases between. Germline CDR1 is SGHTA and CDR2 is FQGNSA. The CDR3 is 15 amino acids.